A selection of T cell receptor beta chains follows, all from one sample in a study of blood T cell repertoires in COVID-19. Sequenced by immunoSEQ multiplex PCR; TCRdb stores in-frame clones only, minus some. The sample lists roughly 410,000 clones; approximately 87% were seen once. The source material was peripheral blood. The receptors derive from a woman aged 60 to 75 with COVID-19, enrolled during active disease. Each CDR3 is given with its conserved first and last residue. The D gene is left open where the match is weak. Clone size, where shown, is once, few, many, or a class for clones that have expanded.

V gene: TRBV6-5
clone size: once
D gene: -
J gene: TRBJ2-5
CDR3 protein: CASSYHSTAPQETQYF
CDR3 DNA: TGTGCCAGCAGTTACCATTCGACAGCTCCCCAAGAGACCCAGTACTTC

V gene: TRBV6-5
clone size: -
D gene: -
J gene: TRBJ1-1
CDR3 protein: CASASGVEAFF
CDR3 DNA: TGTGCCAGCGCGAGCGGGGTTGAAGCTTTCTTT

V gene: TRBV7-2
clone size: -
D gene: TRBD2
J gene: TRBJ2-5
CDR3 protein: CARGTSGYQETQYF
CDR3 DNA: TGTGCCAGGGGGACTAGCGGGTACCAAGAGACCCAGTACTTC

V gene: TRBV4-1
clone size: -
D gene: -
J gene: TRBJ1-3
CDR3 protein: CASSQVQGASGNTIYF
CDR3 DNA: TGCGCCAGCAGCCAAGTTCAAGGGGCGAGCGGAAACACCATATATTTT

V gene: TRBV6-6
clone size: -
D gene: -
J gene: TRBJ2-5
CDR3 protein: CASSYAGTQKETQYF
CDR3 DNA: TGTGCCAGCAGTTACGCCGGGACTCAGAAAGAGACCCAGTACTTC

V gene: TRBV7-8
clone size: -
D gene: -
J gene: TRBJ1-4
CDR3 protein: CASSLRRGATNEKLFF
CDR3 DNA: TGTGCCAGCAGTCTCCGGAGGGGTGCAACTAATGAAAAACTGTTTTTT

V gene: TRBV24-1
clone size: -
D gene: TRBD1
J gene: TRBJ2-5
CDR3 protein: CATSETGNRGETQYF
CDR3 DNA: TGTGCCACCAGTGAGACGGGGAACAGGGGAGAGACCCAGTACTTC

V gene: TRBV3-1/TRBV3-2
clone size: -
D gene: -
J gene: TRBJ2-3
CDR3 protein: CASSRTLGGTQYF
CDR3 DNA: TGTGCCAGCAGCCGAACCTTAGGCGGTACGCAGTATTTT

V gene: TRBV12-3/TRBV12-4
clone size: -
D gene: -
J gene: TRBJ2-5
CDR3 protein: CASSSRGETQYF
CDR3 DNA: TGTGCCAGCAGTTCCAGGGGAGAGACCCAGTACTTC

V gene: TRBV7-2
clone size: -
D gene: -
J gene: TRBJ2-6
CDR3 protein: CASSLVLGSSGANVLTF
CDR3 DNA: TGTGCCAGCAGCTTAGTTCTGGGCTCCTCTGGGGCCAACGTCCTGACTTTC

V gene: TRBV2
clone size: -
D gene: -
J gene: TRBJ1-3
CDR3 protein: CASSPDRPSGNTIYF
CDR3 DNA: TGTGCCAGCAGCCCTGACAGGCCCTCTGGAAACACCATATATTTT

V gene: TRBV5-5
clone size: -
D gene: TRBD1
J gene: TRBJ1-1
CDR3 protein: CASSFVSGGNTEAFF
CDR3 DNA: TGTGCCAGCAGCTTCGTGTCAGGGGGGAACACTGAAGCTTTCTTT

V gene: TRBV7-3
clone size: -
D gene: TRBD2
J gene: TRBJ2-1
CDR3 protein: CASSLMVVGTSGGPSSYNEQFF
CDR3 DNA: TGTGCCAGCAGCTTAATGGTAGTAGGGACTAGCGGGGGGCCTAGCTCCTACAATGAGCAGTTCTTC

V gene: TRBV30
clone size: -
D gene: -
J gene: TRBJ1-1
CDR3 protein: CAWSVASMNTEAFF
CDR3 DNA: TGTGCCTGGAGTGTGGCATCCATGAACACTGAAGCTTTCTTT

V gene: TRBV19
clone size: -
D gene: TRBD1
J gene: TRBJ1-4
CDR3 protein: CASSTRDRAPKLFF
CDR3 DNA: TGTGCCAGTAGTACCCGGGACAGGGCCCCAAAACTGTTTTTT

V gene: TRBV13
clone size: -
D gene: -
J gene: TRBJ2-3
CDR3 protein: CASSLDWATDTQYF
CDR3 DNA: TGTGCCAGCAGCTTAGACTGGGCCACCGATACGCAGTATTTT

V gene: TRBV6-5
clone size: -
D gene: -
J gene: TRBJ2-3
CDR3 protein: CASSYSAGPSTDTQYF
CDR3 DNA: TGTGCCAGCAGTTACTCGGCGGGGCCAAGCACAGATACGCAGTATTTT